The following is a TCR beta chain sequence with its context. As for treatment: oral pan-JAK inhibitor, 5-10 mg twice daily. Sequencing relied on a cDNA template that was reverse transcribed from extracted RNA. The assay was immunoSEQ multiplex PCR, and TCRdb's table has in-frame clones only and misses some. The sample carries 80,000 or so clones, roughly 66% recorded once. This sample is drawn from a study of CD8+ T cells in alopecia areata. The source of this sequence is a human donor with alopecia areata. The material sequenced was CD8+ T cells sorted from blood, taken at week 24, from a patient treated with tofacitinib.

CDR3 sequence (DNA): TGCAGCGTCCCCAACAGGGGGGTCACCGGGGAGCTGTTTTTT. This codes for CSVPNRGVTGELFF. The rearrangement joins TRBV29-1 to TRBJ2-2; 8 nucleotides align to TRBD1. Looked up from germline, CDR1 is SQVTM and CDR2 is ANQGSEA. V lost 6 bases to trimming and J lost 4 bases; unmatched junction nucleotides: 7. The CDR3 covers 14 residues.